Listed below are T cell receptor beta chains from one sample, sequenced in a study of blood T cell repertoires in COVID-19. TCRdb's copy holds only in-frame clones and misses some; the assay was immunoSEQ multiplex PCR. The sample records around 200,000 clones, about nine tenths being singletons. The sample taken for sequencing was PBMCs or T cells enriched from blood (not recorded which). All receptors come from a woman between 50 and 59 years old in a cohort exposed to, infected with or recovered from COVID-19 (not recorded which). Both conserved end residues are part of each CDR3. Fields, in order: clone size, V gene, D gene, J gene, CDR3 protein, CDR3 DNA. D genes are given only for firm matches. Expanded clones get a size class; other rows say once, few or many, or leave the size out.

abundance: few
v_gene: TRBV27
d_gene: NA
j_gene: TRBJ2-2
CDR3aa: CASSPWGLGTKGSTGELFF
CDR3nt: TGTGCCAGCAGTCCCTGGGGGCTGGGTACGAAAGGGAGCACCGGGGAGCTGTTTTTT

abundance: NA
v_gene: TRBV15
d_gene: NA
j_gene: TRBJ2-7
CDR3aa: CATSTTDGISYEQYF
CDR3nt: TGTGCCACCAGCACCACTGACGGGATCTCCTACGAGCAGTACTTC

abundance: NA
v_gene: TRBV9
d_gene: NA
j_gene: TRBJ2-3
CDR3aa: CASSVVASEADTQYF
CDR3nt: TGTGCCAGCAGCGTAGTGGCTAGCGAGGCAGATACGCAGTATTTT

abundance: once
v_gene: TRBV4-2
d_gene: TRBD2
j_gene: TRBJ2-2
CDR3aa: CASSQLGGGATPTGELFF
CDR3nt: TGTGCCAGCAGCCAACTCGGCGGGGGGGCGACCCCCACCGGGGAGCTGTTTTTT

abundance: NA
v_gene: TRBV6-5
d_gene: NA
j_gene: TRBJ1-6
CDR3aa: CASSYSPRSGNSPLHF
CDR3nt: TGTGCCAGCAGTTACTCACCACGGTCTGGTAATTCACCCCTCCACTTT

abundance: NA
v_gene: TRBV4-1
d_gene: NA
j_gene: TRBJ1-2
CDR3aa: CASSQDPHSPIGYTF
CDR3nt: TGCGCCAGCAGCCAAGATCCCCATTCCCCCATTGGCTACACCTTC

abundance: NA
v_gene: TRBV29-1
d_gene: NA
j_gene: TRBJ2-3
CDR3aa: CSVGQGRADTQYF
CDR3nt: TGCAGCGTTGGACAGGGGAGGGCAGATACGCAGTATTTT

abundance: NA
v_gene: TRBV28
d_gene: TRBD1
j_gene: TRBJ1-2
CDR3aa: CASSLAGGYGYTF
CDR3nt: TGTGCCAGCAGTTTAGCAGGGGGCTATGGCTACACCTTC

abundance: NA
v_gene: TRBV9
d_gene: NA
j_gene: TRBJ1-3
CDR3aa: CASSVLQGGNTIYF
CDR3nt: TGTGCCAGCAGCGTACTACAGGGAGGAAACACCATATATTTT

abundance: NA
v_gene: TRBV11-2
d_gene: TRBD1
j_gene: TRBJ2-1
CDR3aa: CASSNLYRGRRFNEQFF
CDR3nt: TGTGCCAGCAGCAACCTCTACAGGGGGCGGAGGTTCAATGAGCAGTTCTTC

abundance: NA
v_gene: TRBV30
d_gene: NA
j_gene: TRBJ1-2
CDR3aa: CAWSAGRLRYGYTF
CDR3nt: TGTGCCTGGAGCGCGGGAAGGCTACGCTATGGCTACACCTTC

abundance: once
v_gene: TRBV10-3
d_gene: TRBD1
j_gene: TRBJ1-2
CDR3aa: CAARDRGEGYTF
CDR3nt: TGTGCCGCCCGGGACAGGGGAGAAGGCTACACCTTC

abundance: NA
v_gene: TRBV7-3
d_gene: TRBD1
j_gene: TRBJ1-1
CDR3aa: CASSQSRGGPNTEAFF
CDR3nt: TGTGCCAGCAGCCAATCCAGAGGGGGCCCGAACACTGAAGCTTTCTTT

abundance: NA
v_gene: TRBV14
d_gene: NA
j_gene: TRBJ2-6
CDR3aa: CASSQLSGSGANVLTF
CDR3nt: TGTGCCAGCAGCCAATTGTCCGGCTCTGGGGCCAACGTCCTGACTTTC

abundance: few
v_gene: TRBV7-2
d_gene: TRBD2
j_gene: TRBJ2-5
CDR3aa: CASSSPGLAGETQYF
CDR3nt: TGTGCCAGCAGCTCGCCGGGACTAGCGGGGGAGACCCAGTACTTC

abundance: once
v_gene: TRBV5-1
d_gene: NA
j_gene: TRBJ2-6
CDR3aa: CASSLAQLSSGANVLTF
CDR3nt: TGCGCCAGCAGCTTGGCACAGCTCAGCTCTGGGGCCAACGTCCTGACTTTC

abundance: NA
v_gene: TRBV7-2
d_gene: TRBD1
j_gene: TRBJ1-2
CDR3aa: CASSLGQGGGYTF
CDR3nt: TGTGCCAGCAGCCTGGGACAGGGTGGTGGCTACACCTTC

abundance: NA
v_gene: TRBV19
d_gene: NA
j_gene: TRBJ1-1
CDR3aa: CASSISVLNTEAFF
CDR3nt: TGTGCCAGTAGTATATCGGTCCTGAACACTGAAGCTTTCTTT

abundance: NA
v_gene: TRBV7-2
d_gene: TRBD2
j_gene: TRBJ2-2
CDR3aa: CASSSSLLAGTPNTGELFF
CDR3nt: TGTGCCAGCAGCTCCTCTCTACTAGCGGGGACCCCGAACACCGGGGAGCTGTTTTTT

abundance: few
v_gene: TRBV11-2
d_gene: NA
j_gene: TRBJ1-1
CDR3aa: CASSARYTEAFF
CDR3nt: TGTGCCAGCAGCGCCCGGTACACTGAAGCTTTCTTT

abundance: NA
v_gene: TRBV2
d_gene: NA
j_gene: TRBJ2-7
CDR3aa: CASSVYPDGEQYF
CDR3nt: TGTGCCAGCAGTGTTTATCCCGACGGGGAGCAGTACTTC

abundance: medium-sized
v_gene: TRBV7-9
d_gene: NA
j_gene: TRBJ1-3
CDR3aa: CASSLGSPGGNTIYF
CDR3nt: TGTGCCAGCAGCTTAGGCTCCCCGGGTGGAAACACCATATATTTT

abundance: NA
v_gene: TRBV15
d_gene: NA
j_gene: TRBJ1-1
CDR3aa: CATSNRAGEAFF
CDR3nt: TGTGCCACCAGCAACCGCGCGGGTGAAGCTTTCTTT

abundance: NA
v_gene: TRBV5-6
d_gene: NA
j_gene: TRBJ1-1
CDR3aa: CASSVDRPPNTEAFF
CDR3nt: TGTGCCAGCAGCGTAGACAGACCCCCGAACACTGAAGCTTTCTTT

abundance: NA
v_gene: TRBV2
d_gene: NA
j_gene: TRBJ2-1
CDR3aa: CASSEIAGYNEQFF
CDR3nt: TGTGCCAGCAGTGAAATAGCAGGGTACAATGAGCAGTTCTTC

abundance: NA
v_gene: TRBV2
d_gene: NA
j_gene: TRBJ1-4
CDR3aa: CASSGNEKLFF
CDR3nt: TGTGCCAGCTCCGGTAATGAAAAACTGTTTTTT

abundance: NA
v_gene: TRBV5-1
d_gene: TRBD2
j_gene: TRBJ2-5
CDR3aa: CASRLGAGEETQYF
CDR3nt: TGCGCCAGCAGATTGGGAGCGGGGGAAGAGACCCAGTACTTC

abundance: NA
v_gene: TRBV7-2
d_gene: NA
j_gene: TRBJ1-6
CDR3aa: CASSLDRNSPLHF
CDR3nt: TGTGCCAGCAGCTTAGACAGGAATTCACCCCTCCACTTT

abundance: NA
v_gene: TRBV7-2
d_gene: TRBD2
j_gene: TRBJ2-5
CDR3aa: CASSLGGSGWETQYF
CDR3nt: TGTGCCAGCAGCTTAGGAGGTAGCGGGTGGGAGACCCAGTACTTC

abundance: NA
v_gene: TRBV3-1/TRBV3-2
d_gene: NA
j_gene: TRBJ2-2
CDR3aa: CASSLWSTGELFF
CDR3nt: TGTGCCAGCAGCCTGTGGAGCACCGGGGAGCTGTTTTTT

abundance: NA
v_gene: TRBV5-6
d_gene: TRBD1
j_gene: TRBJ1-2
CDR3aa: CASSQGTVGHGYTF
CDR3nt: TGTGCCAGCAGCCAGGGGACAGTAGGCCATGGCTACACCTTC

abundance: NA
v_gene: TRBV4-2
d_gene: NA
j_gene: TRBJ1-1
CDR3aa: CASSQDPLLNTEAFF
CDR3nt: TGTGCCAGCAGCCAAGATCCTCTCCTGAACACTGAAGCTTTCTTT

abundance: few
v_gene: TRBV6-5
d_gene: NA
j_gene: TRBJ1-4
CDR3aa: CASSPPRGQNEKLFF
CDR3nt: TGTGCCAGCAGCCCACCTAGGGGACAAAATGAAAAACTGTTTTTT

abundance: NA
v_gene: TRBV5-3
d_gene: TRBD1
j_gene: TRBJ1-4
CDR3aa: CARSPIGTGVGATNEKLFF
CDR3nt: TGTGCCAGAAGCCCGATAGGGACAGGGGTCGGTGCAACTAATGAAAAACTGTTTTTT

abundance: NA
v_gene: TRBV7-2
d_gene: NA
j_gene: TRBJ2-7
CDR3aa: CASSLARGEYEQYF
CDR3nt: TGTGCCAGCAGCTTAGCGCGTGGAGAGTACGAGCAGTACTTC

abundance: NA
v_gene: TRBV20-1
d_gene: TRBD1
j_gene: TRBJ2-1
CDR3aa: CSATGGDEQFF
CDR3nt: TGCAGTGCTACAGGGGGCGATGAGCAGTTCTTC

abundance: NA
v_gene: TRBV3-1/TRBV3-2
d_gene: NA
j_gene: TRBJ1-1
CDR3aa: CASSHATGNTEAFF
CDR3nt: TGTGCCAGCAGCCATGCGACTGGGAACACTGAAGCTTTCTTT

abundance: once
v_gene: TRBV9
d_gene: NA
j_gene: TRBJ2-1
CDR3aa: CASRKGLNSYNEQFF
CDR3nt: TGTGCCAGCAGGAAGGGGCTTAACTCTTACAATGAGCAGTTCTTC